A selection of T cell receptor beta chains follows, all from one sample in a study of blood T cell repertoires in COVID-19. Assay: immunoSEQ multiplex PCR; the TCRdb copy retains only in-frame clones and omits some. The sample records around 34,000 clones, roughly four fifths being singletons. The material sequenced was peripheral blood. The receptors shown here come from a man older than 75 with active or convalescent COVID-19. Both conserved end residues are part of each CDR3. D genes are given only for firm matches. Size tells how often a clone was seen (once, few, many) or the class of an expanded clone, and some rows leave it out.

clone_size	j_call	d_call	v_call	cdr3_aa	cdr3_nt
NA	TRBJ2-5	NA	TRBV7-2	CASSSYTQETQYF	TGTGCCAGCAGCTCCTATACCCAAGAGACCCAGTACTTC
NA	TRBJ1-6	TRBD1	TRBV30	CAWSVTVTGGSPLHF	TGTGCCTGGAGTGTAACGGTTACAGGGGGATCACCCCTCCACTTT
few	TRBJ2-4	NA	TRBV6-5	CASNSYKNIQYF	TGTGCCAGCAACTCGTACAAAAACATTCAGTACTTC
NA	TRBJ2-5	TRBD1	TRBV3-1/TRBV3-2	CASSPRQGRSETQYF	TGTGCCAGCTCCCCCAGACAGGGAAGGAGCGAGACCCAGTACTTC
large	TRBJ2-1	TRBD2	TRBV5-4	CASSLARLADPYNEQFF	TGTGCCAGCAGCTTGGCAAGGCTAGCGGACCCATACAATGAGCAGTTCTTC
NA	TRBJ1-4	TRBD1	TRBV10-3	CAISKGQDNEKLFF	TGTGCCATCAGCAAGGGACAGGACAATGAAAAACTGTTTTTT
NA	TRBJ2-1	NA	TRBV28	CASSLYGSYNEQFF	TGTGCCAGCAGTTTATACGGGAGCTACAATGAGCAGTTCTTC
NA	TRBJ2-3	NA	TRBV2	CASSENTRTDTQYF	TGTGCCAGCAGTGAGAATACTAGGACAGATACGCAGTATTTT
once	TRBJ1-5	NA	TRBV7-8	CASSPERNQPQHF	TGTGCCAGCAGCCCAGAGAGGAATCAGCCCCAGCATTTT
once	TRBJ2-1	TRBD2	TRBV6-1	CASSDGGSSYNEQFF	TGTGCCAGCAGTGATGGCGGGAGCTCCTACAATGAGCAGTTCTTC
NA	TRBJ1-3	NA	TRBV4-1	CASSPGAGNTIYF	TGCGCCAGCAGTCCGGGGGCTGGAAACACCATATATTTT
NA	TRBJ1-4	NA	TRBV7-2	CASSYYRGPNEKLFF	TGTGCCAGCAGCTATTACAGAGGGCCTAATGAAAAACTGTTTTTT
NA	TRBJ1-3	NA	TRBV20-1	CSAQGGNTIYF	TGCAGTGCGCAGGGAGGAAACACCATATATTTT